These T cell receptor beta chains were read from a single sample in a study of blood T cells in healthy people across ages. In TCRdb, the 5' RACE reads were re-called with MiXCR into one record per CDR3 protein. The profile shows roughly 1,800,000 distinct CDR3 sequences, roughly 49% of them singletons. Sequenced input: blood. The receptors derive from a woman aged 40 to 50 in good health. The conserved cysteine and the conserved F or W are not part of the CDR3 here. Size is stated for part of the rows, as once, few or many counts, or as a class when the clone is expanded.

TRBV27	.	TRBJ2-1	ASVKGTGVYNEQF
TRBV29-1	few	TRBJ2-5	SVAQAQETQY
TRBV20-1	few	TRBJ1-5	SVHRGARGVFSNQPQH
TRBV4-3	.	TRBJ2-4	ASSPEAGMAKNIQY
TRBV28	.	TRBJ2-7	ASSLGEGRYSYEQY
TRBV3-1	few	TRBJ2-3	ASTLLGGSDTQY
TRBV9	.	TRBJ1-1	ASSSLGVQDTEAF
TRBV12-3/TRBV12-4	.	TRBJ2-3	ASTPSGGSTDTQY
TRBV3-1	few	TRBJ2-1	ASSQVWGGLGRNEQF
TRBV12-3/TRBV12-4	.	TRBJ2-1	ASRNVVGLAGVNEQF
TRBV7-2	.	TRBJ1-2	ASTLTGPGRGYT
TRBV27	few	TRBJ2-1	ASSSNRGQGSYNEQF
TRBV24-1	few	TRBJ1-2	ATSWGTGYT
TRBV6-2/TRBV6-3	.	TRBJ2-5	ASTDWKINNEQY
TRBV10-3	.	TRBJ2-5	AISPSGLASRETQY
TRBV5-1	many	TRBJ2-6	ASSLAGSGSGANVLT
TRBV9	.	TRBJ1-2	ASSVGVVEGYT
TRBV5-4	.	.	ASSNRTGEDKNIQY
TRBV4-1	many	TRBJ2-3	ASSQPDTDTQY
TRBV28	.	TRBJ2-7	AATGSGYEQY
TRBV29-1	few	TRBJ2-5	SVDGLAGGETQY
TRBV20-1	.	TRBJ2-3	SVKDLTKQY
TRBV5-1	.	TRBJ1-4	ASSREVSREKLF
TRBV12-3/TRBV12-4	.	TRBJ1-6	ASSIGRSPLH
TRBV2	few	TRBJ2-5	AIQSEGGETQY
TRBV15	.	TRBJ1-5	ATRTGDSNQPQH
TRBV5-8	.	TRBJ1-2	ASSSRTAGYT
TRBV2	.	TRBJ2-1	ASTPHPGGSYNEQF
TRBV6-6	.	TRBJ2-1	ASSLDRGGYEQF
TRBV20-1	few	TRBJ2-3	SARDLQSTDTQY
TRBV7-2	few	TRBJ2-3	ASKNGWRADTQY
TRBV28	.	TRBJ2-1	ASSLTVTSGNNEQF
TRBV7-3	.	TRBJ2-5	ASSRSRDGETQY
TRBV27	.	TRBJ2-3	ASSSRAGLSTDTQY
TRBV7-2	few	TRBJ2-3	ASSPDRNVPDTQY
TRBV4-1	few	TRBJ2-6	ASSQQLTPGGANVLT
TRBV4-3	many	TRBJ2-6	ASSQELISGANVLT
TRBV28	few	TRBJ2-3	ASSLLGGGAGTDTQY
TRBV3-1	.	TRBJ1-6	ASSHTGPKGSPLH
TRBV9	.	TRBJ2-5	ASSVGFLSGSGGGQETQY
TRBV27	.	TRBJ2-7	ASSLRRDRGGEQY
TRBV28	once	TRBJ2-5	AAGAGWSEQY
TRBV2	few	TRBJ2-5	ASSQWGVQETQY
TRBV5-1	.	TRBJ1-2	ASSVDGHGYT
TRBV11-2	.	TRBJ2-1	ASSLAGSREQF
TRBV6-1	.	TRBJ2-7	ASSPLSGTGVSYEQY
TRBV7-9	.	TRBJ2-1	SSSLVWDEQF
TRBV29-1	.	TRBJ2-1	SVPGTSGGLSSYNEQF
TRBV12-3/TRBV12-4	many	TRBJ1-4	ASRGQNNEKLF
TRBV29-1	many	TRBJ2-1	SVEWRGGSDEQF
TRBV13	.	TRBJ2-1	ASSFLSGGVNNEQF
TRBV29-1	.	TRBJ1-4	SVEVGRKEKLF
TRBV28	.	TRBJ2-1	ASRTGVSEQF
TRBV20-1	.	TRBJ2-1	SASRASGGYNEQF